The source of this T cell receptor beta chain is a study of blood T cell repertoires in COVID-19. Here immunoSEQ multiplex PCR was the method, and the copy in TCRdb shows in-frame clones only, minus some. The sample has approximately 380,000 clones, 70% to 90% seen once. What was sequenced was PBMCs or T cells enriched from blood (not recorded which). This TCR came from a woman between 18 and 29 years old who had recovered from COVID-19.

The CDR3 nucleotides are TGTGCCAGCAGCTTGAGTATGCGGAATGAGCAGTTCTTC. Amino acid sequence: CASSLSMRNEQFF. The chain couples TRBV5-6 to TRBJ2-1; D is undetermined. The ends were cut back, 1 base at V and 7 bases at J, with 9 bases in the middle. Per germline, CDR1 SGHDT and CDR2 YYEEEE. The CDR3 covers 13 residues.